These 24 T cell receptor beta chains share one sample of origin, sequenced in a study of blood T cell repertoires in COVID-19. This table comes from immunoSEQ multiplex PCR, and its TCRdb copy is limited to in-frame clones, with some not included. The table lists 200,000 or so clones, roughly 80% of them singletons. The specimen sequenced was peripheral blood. These TCRs come from a man in his fifties or sixties with active or convalescent COVID-19.

This clone came up a few times. The chain uses TRBV12-5 and TRBJ2-2; D possibly corresponds to TRBD2 (5 bases). V shed 7 bases and J shed 5 bases, with 17 bases lying between them. This CDR3 is 15 amino acids long. Germline CDR1 and CDR2: LGHNT and FRNRAP. The chain's CDR3 is CASAPPGVGTGELFF. CDR3 bases: TGTGCTAGTGCCCCCCCCGGGGTCGGGACCGGGGAGCTGTTTTTT.

The J gene is TRBJ2-7, the V gene TRBV6-5; 11 bases are a match to TRBD1. Germline V lookup: CDR1 MNHEY, CDR2 SVGAGI. Losses at the gene ends were 7 bases for V and 9 bases for J; bases not matched to a gene: 14. The CDR3 contains 15 residues. CDR3 in amino acids: CASMSRTGGNYRQYF. The CDR3 DNA reads as TGTGCCAGCATGAGTCGGACAGGGGGCAATTATCGGCAGTACTTC.

The CDR3 region has the DNA TGTGCCAGCAGATTTAGCGTGAGCTACGAGCAGTACTTC. This codes for CASRFSVSYEQYF. The chain couples TRBV6-5 to TRBJ2-7, with D perhaps TRBD2 (5 bases). This CDR3 has 13 residues. Trimming took off 6 bases at V and 3 bases at J, with 12 bases between the two ends. The germline V gene has CDR1 MNHEY and CDR2 SVGAGI.

The gene calls are TRBV7-9 and TRBJ2-7, with unresolved D. The CDR3 spans 14 residues. The germline V and J ends were trimmed by 1 base and 1 base, with 8 bases remaining between them. Germline values: CDR1 SEHNR, CDR2 FQNEAQ (reference sequence). Here the CDR3 DNA reads TGTGCCAGCAGCTTAGTGGCAGGTTCCTACGAGCAGTACTTC. It is translated as CASSLVAGSYEQYF.

This sequence joins TRBV6-2 or TRBV6-3 and TRBJ2-7; D unclear. The CDR3 has 16 amino acids. Trimming took 2 bases from V and 5 from J, leaving 19 bases between them. Looked up from germline, CDR1 is MNHEY and CDR2 is SVGEGT. The CDR3 reads CASSYGWLDVVDEQYF. DNA for the CDR3: TGTGCCAGCAGTTACGGCTGGCTAGATGTCGTGGACGAGCAGTACTTC.

The chain uses TRBV10-3 and TRBJ2-1, with 7 bases that match TRBD2. The germline CDR1 and CDR2 sequences are ENHRY and SYGVKD. The CDR3 sequence is 19 residues long. V was pared by 4 bases and J by 7 bases, with 22 bases of the junction left unmatched. CDR3 protein: CAISAFFRASGPSGNEQFF. As DNA, the CDR3 is TGTGCCATCAGTGCATTCTTCAGGGCTAGCGGCCCCTCGGGGAATGAGCAGTTCTTC.

This rearrangement joins TRBV24-1 to TRBJ2-7; 10 nucleotides agree with TRBD1. The germline V gene encodes CDR1 KGHDR and CDR2 SFDVKD. V was clipped by 9 bases and J by 6 bases; unmatched bases: 7. This CDR3 spans 13 amino acids. CDR3 in amino acids: CATSSTGGFEQYF. CDR3 nucleotides: TGTGCCACCTCTTCGACAGGGGGCTTCGAGCAGTACTTC.

The chain couples TRBV3-1 (or the pseudogene TRBV3-2) to TRBJ2-7, with 8 bases fitting TRBD2. Unmatched junction bases numbered 2, after V lost 2 bases and J lost 5 bases. The CDR3 spans 13 residues. Germline V CDR1 and CDR2: LGHDT, YNNKEL (reference sequence). The chain's CDR3 is CASSQLSGDEQYF. The CDR3 DNA is TGTGCCAGCAGCCAACTTAGCGGGGACGAGCAGTACTTC.

V is TRBV28 and J is TRBJ1-2; D is undetermined. The CDR3 totals 11 residues. The ends were cut back, 4 bases at V and 8 bases at J, with 8 bases in the middle. Germline V gene sequence: CDR1 MDHEN, CDR2 SYDVKM. The CDR3 reads CASSSAGGYTF. CDR3 bases: TGTGCCAGCAGTTCCGCAGGAGGCTACACCTTC.

The rearrangement joins TRBV11-2 to TRBJ2-1; 7 bases line up with TRBD2. This CDR3 has 14 amino acids. J was trimmed by 7 bases and V by 3 bases; bases with no gene match: 6. The germline V gene encodes CDR1 SGHAT and CDR2 FQNNGV. For the CDR3, the DNA is TGTGCCAGCAGCTTGGCGGGAGTACGGAATGAGCAGTTCTTC. This sequence encodes CASSLAGVRNEQFF.

The rearrangement joins TRBV25-1 to TRBJ2-2; 10 nucleotides agree with TRBD1. Germline V gene data show CDR1 as MGHDK and CDR2 as SYGVNS. The J segment lost 6 bases and the V segment lost 6 bases, leaving 4 bases of the junction unmatched. There are 14 residues in the CDR3. The CDR3 region has the DNA TGTGCCAGCAGGGACAGGGGGTGGGCCGGGGAGCTGTTTTTT. It is translated as CASRDRGWAGELFF.

This chain connects TRBV19 to TRBJ1-2, with D unclear. V gave up 1 base and J gave up 10 bases, with 7 bases separating them. This CDR3 has 11 residues. Germline CDR1 LNHDA, CDR2 SQIVND (reference sequence). This CDR3 is CASSIGVFYTF. The CDR3 DNA reads TGTGCCAGTAGTATAGGAGTTTTCTACACCTTC. Drawing the rest from reference TRBV19 and TRBJ1-2, the complete variable domain is DGGITQSPKYLFRKEGQNVTLSCEQNLNHDAMYWYRQDPGQGLRLIYYSQIVNDFQKGDIAEGYSVSREKKESFPLTVTSAQKNPTAFYLCASSIGVFYTFGSGTRLTVV.

The chain employs TRBV7-3 and TRBJ2-5, with 7 nucleotides matching TRBD2. The ends lost 5 bases at V and 5 bases at J; junction bases unmatched: 11. The germline gives CDR1 SGHTA, CDR2 FQGTGA. The CDR3 is 15 amino acids. This CDR3 reads CASSKTDHGRETQYF. Written as DNA, the CDR3 is TGTGCCAGCAGCAAGACGGATCACGGGAGGGAGACCCAGTACTTC.

The rearrangement links TRBV5-8 to TRBJ2-1, with TRBD1 matching 8 bases. The CDR3 loop spans 14 amino acids. Germline V gene lookup returns CDR1 SGHTS and CDR2 YDEGEE. The junction had 3 bases not matched to a gene; V was cut back by 4 bases and J by 3 bases. Here the CDR3 reads CASSPGQVYNEQFF. The CDR3 region has the DNA TGTGCCAGCAGCCCGGGACAGGTCTACAATGAGCAGTTCTTC.

The rearrangement uses TRBV5-1 and TRBJ2-7; 8 positions agree with TRBD2. From germline, CDR1 is SGHRS and CDR2 YFSETQ. The V and J ends lost 3 bases and 7 bases, in that order; junction bases with no gene match: 18. CDR3 size: 17 residues. The CDR3 sequence: CASSSKPLGSGGLEQYF. The DNA for the CDR3 is TGCGCCAGCAGCTCCAAACCGTTAGGCAGCGGGGGCCTTGAGCAGTACTTC. Using reference TRBV5-1 and TRBJ2-7 for the parts outside the CDR3, the full variable domain is KAGVTQTPRYLIKTRGQQVTLSCSPISGHRSVSWYQQTPGQGLQFLFEYFSETQRNKGNFPGRFSGRQFSNSRSEMNVSTLELGDSALYLCASSSKPLGSGGLEQYFGPGTRLTVT.

The CDR3 region is CASSYLVAQPQHF. The CDR3 nucleotides read TGTGCCAGCAGCTACCTGGTGGCTCAGCCCCAGCATTTT. The rearrangement links TRBV7-2 to TRBJ1-5; D is ambiguous. The CDR3 is 13 amino acids. V was clipped by 4 bases and J by 6 bases, with 10 bases between them. The germline gives CDR1 SGHTA, CDR2 FQGNSA.

The chain recombines TRBV19 with TRBJ1-4; 9 bases are shared with TRBD1. Losses at the gene ends were 5 bases for V and 11 bases for J; bases not matched to a gene: 6. The V gene's germline CDR1 is LNHDA and CDR2 SQIVND (reference sequence). The CDR3 covers 13 residues. DNA of the CDR3: TGTGCCAGTAGTTTAACAGGGGGCGGGAAACTGTTTTTT. Its translation is CASSLTGGGKLFF.

The chain joins TRBV4-2 to TRBJ2-1, with D perhaps TRBD2 (5 bases). The V gene lost 4 bases and the J gene lost 2 bases, with 24 bases spanning the gap. The CDR3 is made up of 19 amino acids. Germline CDR1 LGHNA, CDR2 YNFKEQ. CDR3 sequence: CASSLTPIMRESTYNEQFF. The CDR3 nucleotides are TGTGCCAGCAGCCTGACGCCAATTATGAGGGAATCCACCTACAATGAGCAGTTCTTC.

This chain joins TRBV6-5 and TRBJ2-7, with D hard to call. Trimming left V 2 bases short and J 1 base short, with 6 bases between. Germline CDR1 is MNHEY and CDR2 is SVGAGI. There are 13 residues in the CDR3. The CDR3: CASSYRVSYEQYF. CDR3 nucleotides: TGTGCCAGCAGTTACAGAGTTTCCTACGAGCAGTACTTC.

The V and J genes are TRBV7-8 and TRBJ1-2, with TRBD1 matching over 12 bases. Germline V lookup: CDR1 SGHVS, CDR2 FQNEAQ. This CDR3 spans 16 amino acids. J gave up 4 bases and V 4 bases, and 7 bases lay outside the gene matches. The CDR3: CASSSPGQGAGYGYTF. CDR3 coding DNA: TGTGCCAGCAGCTCACCGGGACAGGGGGCCGGCTATGGCTACACCTTC.

This chain links TRBV19 with TRBJ2-7; TRBD1 might be the D (5 bases). The CDR3 runs to 13 residues. Deletions cut 3 bases from V and 6 bases from J, with 12 bases between. CDR1 LNHDA and CDR2 SQIVND come from the germline V gene (reference sequence). The CDR3 DNA reads as TGTGCCAGTAGTATCCTCGGCCAGGGCGAGCAGTACTTC. Translating gives CASSILGQGEQYF.

With respect to this clone: At one boundary the junction diverges from the germline segment, which might be a read error. J is TRBJ2-2 and V is TRBV4-2, with TRBD2 as a possible D gene (6 bases). The CDR3 extends over 17 amino acids. Germline CDR1 and CDR2: LGHNA and YNFKEQ. CDR3 amino acids: CASSQVIRRERTGELFF. For the CDR3, the DNA is TGTGCCAGCAGTCAAGTGATTCGACGGGAGAGGACCGGGGAGCTGTTTTTT.

The genes are TRBV28 and TRBJ2-6, with D perhaps TRBD1 (6 bases). Trimming left V 6 bases short and J 0 bases short, with 12 bases between. The germline V gene has CDR1 MDHEN and CDR2 SYDVKM. The CDR3 sequence is 16 residues long. In nucleotides, the CDR3 is TGTGCCAGCAGCTCGACAGGATACTCTGGGGCCAACGTCCTGACTTTC. Translation gives CASSSTGYSGANVLTF.

The rearrangement uses TRBV7-3 and TRBJ2-1; D may be TRBD1 (9 bases). The CDR3 loop spans 18 amino acids. Germline V lookup: CDR1 SGHTA, CDR2 FQGTGA. The V end was cut by 3 bases, the J end by 8 bases, with 26 bases between. The CDR3 DNA reads as TGTGCCAGCAGCTTGGGACAGGGAGGGGTAGCGGGAACCGATGAGCAGTTCTTC. Translation: CASSLGQGGVAGTDEQFF.